At least ten counts were recorded for the clone carrying this TCR beta chain. Antigen: not known. These data come from a study of T-cell memory formation after mild COVID-19. At the level of the study: The study found TCR clusters largely donor specific. Study results and caveats: Some responding clones appeared in pre-infection memory, suggesting cross-reactive memory joined. Whether second-wave clones peaking at day 37 were SARS-CoV-2 specific went unconfirmed.

Germline V gene data show CDR1 as SEHNR and CDR2 as FQNEAQ (reference sequence). The V gene lost 5 bases and the J gene lost 1 base, with 11 bases spanning the gap. The CDR3 runs to 14 residues. From the 5' RACE reads, TCRdb called clonotypes with MiXCR, one entry per CDR3 protein. The table lists approximately 430,000 distinct CDR3 sequences, about 25% of them singletons. V gene TRBV7-9 combines with J gene TRBJ1-1; possible D gene TRBD1, 6 bases. The material sequenced was PBMCs or a T cell subset sorted from them (not recorded which). This sequence originates from an adult woman who had mild COVID-19 (a few samples of this study predate the infection). Cell type and time point are not known. The CDR3 protein is CASSPRGGNTEAFF. In nucleotides, the CDR3 is TGTGCCAGCAGCCCACGAGGGGGGAACACTGAAGCTTTCTTT.